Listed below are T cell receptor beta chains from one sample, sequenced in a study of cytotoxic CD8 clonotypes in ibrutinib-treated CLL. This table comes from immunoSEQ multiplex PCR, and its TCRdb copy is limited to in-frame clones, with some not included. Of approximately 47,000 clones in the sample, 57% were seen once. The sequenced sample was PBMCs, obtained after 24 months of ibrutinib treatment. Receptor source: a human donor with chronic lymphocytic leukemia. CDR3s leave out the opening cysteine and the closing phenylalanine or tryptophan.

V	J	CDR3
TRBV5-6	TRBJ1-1	ASSLRDREAF
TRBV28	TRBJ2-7	ASSLRALAGDYEQY
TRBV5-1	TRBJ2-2	ASSFQPTGTGYGGELF
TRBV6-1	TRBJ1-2	ASSEIWDSNYGYT
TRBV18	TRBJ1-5	ASSPSIGNQPQH
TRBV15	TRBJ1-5	ATSRSGGQTGHQPQH
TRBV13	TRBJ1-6	ASSLGDRVPSPLH
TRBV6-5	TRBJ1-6	ASSLNRDGNSPLH
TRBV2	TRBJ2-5	ASTGGRGAWETQY
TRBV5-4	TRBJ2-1	ASSRPSGGNNEQF
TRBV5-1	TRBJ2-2	ASSFLGQGGTGELF
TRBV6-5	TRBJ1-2	ASSGPNYGYT
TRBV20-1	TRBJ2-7	SARGTDEQY
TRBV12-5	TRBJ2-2	ASGLGAGELF
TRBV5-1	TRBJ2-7	ASSLVQGSYEQY
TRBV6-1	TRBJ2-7	ASSVHRGYEQY
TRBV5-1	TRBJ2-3	ASSLAGFPDTQY
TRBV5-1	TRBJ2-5	ASSPGVQETQY
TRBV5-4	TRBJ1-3	ASNYRGYNTIY
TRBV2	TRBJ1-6	ASSQIQRQEKG
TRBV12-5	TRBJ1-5	ASGTGTVNSEPQH
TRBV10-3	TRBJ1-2	AISDGVGGAGYT
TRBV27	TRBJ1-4	ASSFLASDGEKLF
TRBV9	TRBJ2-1	ASTQRDSPYNEQF
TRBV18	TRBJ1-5	ASSPSSTVPPNQPQH
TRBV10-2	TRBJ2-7	ASSDVSYEQY
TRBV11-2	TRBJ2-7	ASSRAGEQY
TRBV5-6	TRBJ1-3	ASSLWGGQSEY
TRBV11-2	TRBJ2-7	ASSSSSGQQYEQY
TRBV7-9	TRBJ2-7	ASSLGRPSLATHYEQY
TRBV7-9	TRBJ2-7	ASSLWTDPTYEQY
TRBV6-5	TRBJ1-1	ASSYGYRAEAF
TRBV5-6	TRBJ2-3	ASSLARVGQY
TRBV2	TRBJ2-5	ASSWDRAGVETQY